These 11 T cell receptor beta chains were sequenced from one sample in a study of shared clonotypes between healthy human individuals. The protocol was immunoSEQ multiplex PCR, while the TCRdb copy is restricted to in-frame clones and leaves out a portion. Here the sample spans 450,000 to 500,000 clones, around 85% being singletons. The specimen sequenced was PBMCs. All receptors derive from a woman aged 35 to 49 in good health. Some clones in this sample may be carry-over from other donors' samples.

As to this clone: A far bigger clonotype differs at one base, so this is likely a read error. The identical CDR3 is also encoded by other nucleotide sequences in the sample. The genes are TRBV30 and TRBJ2-5, with D maybe TRBD1 (6 bases). Deletions cut 0 bases from V and 11 bases from J, with 16 bases between. CDR1 is GTSNPN and CDR2 is SVGIG in the germline V gene (reference sequence). The CDR3 totals 13 residues. The CDR3 region is CAWSVGLEGTQYF. The CDR3 coding sequence is TGTGCCTGGAGTGTCGGCTTAGAAGGGACACAGTACTTC.

The chain recombines TRBV9 with TRBJ2-7; 9 positions match TRBD1. Germline V CDR1 and CDR2: SGDLS, YYNGEE. With V trimmed by 1 base and J by 5 bases, 7 bases remained unmatched. The length of the CDR3 is 15 residues. The CDR3 DNA sequence: TGTGCCAGCAGCGTATCCCGGGACAGGGTAAACGAGCAGTACTTC. Translation: CASSVSRDRVNEQYF. The full variable domain, rest sourced from reference TRBV9 and TRBJ2-7, is DSGVTQTPKHLITATGQRVTLRCSPRSGDLSVYWYQQSLDQGLQFLIQYYNGEERAKGNILERFSAQQFPDLHSELNLSSLELGDSALYFCASSVSRDRVNEQYFGPGTRLTVT.

This clone was seen a few times. This sequence joins TRBV7-3 and TRBJ2-1; 9 nucleotides line up with TRBD2. Looked up from germline, CDR1 is SGHTA and CDR2 is FQGTGA. The length of the CDR3 is 16 residues. The V and J ends lost 0 bases and 4 bases, in that order; junction bases with no gene match: 4. DNA of the CDR3: TGTGCCAGCAGCTTAACGTGGCTAGCGGGGTACAATGAGCAGTTCTTC. The encoded protein is CASSLTWLAGYNEQFF. Full variable domain (remainder filled in from reference TRBV7-3 and TRBJ2-1): GAGVSQTPSNKVTEKGKYVELRCDPISGHTALYWYRQSLGQGPEFLIYFQGTGAADDSGLPNDRFFAVRPEGSVSTLKIQRTERGDSAVYLCASSLTWLAGYNEQFFGPGTRLTVL.

Turning to this clone: A read error is the likely source, as a far larger clone sits one nucleotide away. Other DNA sequences from this sample encode an identical CDR3 as well. The rearrangement joins TRBV11-3 to TRBJ2-2; D possibly matches TRBD1 or TRBD2 (5 bases each). The ends were cut back, 3 bases at V and 11 bases at J, with 19 bases in the middle. There are 15 residues in the CDR3. CDR1 SGHNT and CDR2 YENEEA come from the germline V gene. The CDR3: CASSFGTTARGELFF. The CDR3 DNA is TGTGCCAGCAGCTTCGGGACCACTGCTAGGGGTGAGCTGTTTTTT. The whole variable domain, filled in from reference TRBV11-3 and TRBJ2-2, reads EAGVVQSPRYKIIEKKQPVAFWCNPISGHNTLYWYLQNLGQGPELLIRYENEEAVDDSQLPKDRFSAERLKGVDSTLKIQPAELGDSAVYLCASSFGTTARGELFFGEGSRLTVL.

The chain links TRBV20-1 to TRBJ1-3; no reliable D call. In germline, CDR1 is DFQATT, CDR2 SNEGSKA (reference sequence). The CDR3 is made up of 11 amino acids. V dropped 1 base and J dropped 5 bases, with 3 bases sitting between them. CDR3 bases: TGCAGTGCTAGAGTCCGAAACACCATATATTTT. This encodes CSARVRNTIYF.

This chain connects TRBV7-8 to TRBJ1-1, with 11 bases identical to TRBD1. The junction had 16 bases not matched to a gene; V was cut back by 5 bases and J by 11 bases. The CDR3 extends over 16 amino acids. Germline V gene data show CDR1 as SGHVS and CDR2 as FQNEAQ. CDR3 in DNA: TGTGCCAGCAGCCCGAGCTCCGGGACAGGGGGAACCGGGGCTTTCTTT. Amino acids: CASSPSSGTGGTGAFF.

Worth noting for this clone: This likely reflects a read error, since a far larger clone is one base away. J is TRBJ1-5 and V is TRBV30; D possibly corresponds to TRBD1 (6 bases). This CDR3 region has 16 residues. Per germline, CDR1 GTSNPN and CDR2 SVGIG (reference sequence). The CDR3 coding sequence is TGTGCCTGGAGTGGCGGCGGGGGGCAGGAGAACCAGCACCAGCATTTT. Protein sequence: CAWSGGGGQENQHQHF.

The chain recombines TRBV5-1 with TRBJ2-3; 7 bases are shared with TRBD1. V lost 5 bases and J lost 5; bases outside the gene matches: 8. This CDR3 is built from 14 residues. The germline CDR1 and CDR2 sequences are SGHRS and YFSETQ. As DNA, the CDR3 is TGCGCCAGCAGTGTAGGGGGCTTGGGAGATACGCAGTATTTT. Protein: CASSVGGLGDTQYF. The whole variable domain, remainder taken from reference TRBV5-1 and TRBJ2-3, is KAGVTQTPRYLIKTRGQQVTLSCSPISGHRSVSWYQQTPGQGLQFLFEYFSETQRNKGNFPGRFSGRQFSNSRSEMNVSTLELGDSALYLCASSVGGLGDTQYFGPGTRLTVL.

The chain recombines TRBV19 with TRBJ1-2; TRBD1 matches 9 bases. Trimming removed 3 bases from V and 9 bases from J; junction bases left unmatched: 5. Germline CDR1 reads LNHDA; CDR2 reads SQIVND (reference sequence). The CDR3 extends over 13 amino acids. CDR3: CASSIITGGSYTF. The CDR3 DNA is TGTGCCAGTAGTATCATAACAGGGGGCAGCTACACCTTC. Based on the CDR3 plus reference TRBV19 and TRBJ1-2, the full variable domain is DGGITQSPKYLFRKEGQNVTLSCEQNLNHDAMYWYRQDPGQGLRLIYYSQIVNDFQKGDIAEGYSVSREKKESFPLTVTSAQKNPTAFYLCASSIITGGSYTFGSGTRLTVV.

The chain carries TRBV6-6 and TRBJ1-2; no clear D. Germline V gene data show CDR1 as MNHNY and CDR2 as SVGAGI (reference sequence). Trimming cost V 6 bases and J 4 bases, with 18 bases left between them. The CDR3 spans 15 residues. The CDR3 coding sequence is TGTGCCAGCAGGAAGTTCGGGGATTTGGTCTATGGCTACACCTTC. This sequence encodes CASRKFGDLVYGYTF.

Remarks on this clone: This likely traces to a read error, being one base from a far larger clone. The chain recombines TRBV28 with TRBJ1-3; possible D gene TRBD1, 5 bases. There are 14 residues in the CDR3. CDR1 and CDR2 (germline): MDHEN, SYDVKM. Trimming removed 6 bases from V and 4 bases from J, with 13 bases in between. CDR3 loop: CASSNPGSGNTIYF. CDR3 bases: TGTGCCAGCAGCAACCCAGGGTCGGGAAACACCATATATTTT.